The 4 T cell receptor beta chains presented below share a single source sample, sequenced in a study of shared clonotypes between healthy human individuals (dated by TCRdb to the early 2020s). CD8 naive samples consisted of CD45RO-negative cells that were positively selected for CCR7, yielding a CD45RA+CCR7+ population without TemRA cells. The library came from the immunoSEQ multiplex PCR assay. The source is immuneACCESS, and TCRdb retained only in-frame sequences with V and J called. Part of the clones is not carried over; for the studies checked, unresolved V genes explain less than half of this, and the remainder is unexplained. The sample records about 800,000 clones, around 96% of which are singletons. The top ten hold less than 0.3% of the sample. The sequenced material came from naive CD8+ T cells sorted from blood. The cell subset or site tag for this specimen amounts to: CD45RA+CCR7+. The receptors were gathered from a man under 40 in good health.

This chain joins TRBV10-3 and TRBJ2-2; 13 nucleotides agree with TRBD2. Germline V gene sequence: CDR1 ENHRY, CDR2 SYGVKD. V lost 4 bases to trimming and J lost 1 base; unmatched junction nucleotides: 0. The CDR3 has 16 residues. The CDR3 spells CAISGLAGGNTGELFF. CDR3 nucleotides: TGTGCCATCAGTGGACTAGCGGGAGGGAACACCGGGGAGCTGTTTTTT.

This rearrangement joins TRBV4-1 to TRBJ1-5, with D tentatively TRBD1 (5 bases). Germline V gene data show CDR1 as MGHRA and CDR2 as YSYEKL. This CDR3 is 14 amino acids long. Trimming took 1 base from V and 7 from J, leaving 11 bases between them. The CDR3 DNA follows: TGCGCCAGCAGCCAAGCGGGGGGTTACCAGCCCCAGCATTTT. Amino acids: CASSQAGGYQPQHF.

This chain uses TRBV10-1 with TRBJ2-2; D ambiguous. Trimming pared 1 base from V and 4 bases from J, leaving 10 bases between. From germline, CDR1 is WNHNN and CDR2 SYGVQD (reference sequence). This CDR3 contains 15 residues. CDR3 sequence: CASSEFRVGTGELFF. The CDR3 DNA reads TGCGCCAGCAGTGAGTTTCGGGTTGGCACCGGGGAGCTGTTTTTT.

This chain uses TRBV7-9 with TRBJ2-5; D tentatively fits TRBD1 or TRBD2 (5 bases each). Trimming left V 3 bases short and J 0 bases short, with 11 bases between. This CDR3 comprises 15 residues. Germline values: CDR1 SEHNR, CDR2 FQNEAQ (reference sequence). CDR3 sequence reads: CASSLSGTHQETQYF. CDR3 sequence (DNA): TGTGCCAGCAGCTTGTCAGGGACCCACCAAGAGACCCAGTACTTC.